This record covers a single T cell receptor (beta chain). Its antigen is still unknown. These data are taken from a study of cytomegalovirus exposure and HLA in healthy donors. On the study more broadly: Caucasian-associated ancestry cluster membership applied to 75% to 85% of over 350 genotyped donors. Study observations and caveats: Among donors in an Asian-associated ancestry cluster, a later analysis reportedly found fewer N-insertions than the roughly 650-donor mean.

The CDR3 consists of 17 residues. The germline V gene encodes CDR1 SGHNT and CDR2 YENEEA. V gave up 3 bases and J gave up 4 bases; unmatched junction bases: 9. The PCR contained 60 Vbeta and 13 Jbeta primers. This table comes from immunoSEQ multiplex PCR, and its TCRdb copy is limited to in-frame clones, with some not included. This sample has around 170,000 clones, with 80% found just once. Sequenced input: PBMCs. The chain combines TRBV11-3 with TRBJ2-1; TRBD1 matches at 10 bases. The origin of this receptor is a man aged 35 to 55 in good health and CMV-seronegative. DNA for the CDR3: TGTGCCAGCAGCTTGCTGGCCGGGACAGGGGTATACAATGAGCAGTTCTTC. Protein: CASSLLAGTGVYNEQFF.